The rows below give T cell receptor beta chains drawn from one sample of a study of Ad26.COV2.S vaccination and SARS-CoV-2 variants. The data were produced by immunoSEQ multiplex PCR, yet TCRdb's version contains in-frame clones alone and is incomplete. The sample includes roughly 410,000 clones, 80% to 90% seen only once; the top ten take approximately 7%. The sample here was peripheral blood, taken in a trial of Ad26.COV2.S vaccine versus placebo. These receptors all come from a person aged 18-60 years who received the Ad26.COV2.S COVID-19 vaccine or a placebo. Each CDR3 is given without its conserved first and last residue. The order of the fields is CDR3 protein, J gene, V gene.

CDR3: ASSQEPTRLVRYNEQF
J: TRBJ2-1
V: TRBV4-1

CDR3: ASSLEVGLGYT
J: TRBJ1-2
V: TRBV7-8

CDR3: ASSSTIGREPSGANVLT
J: TRBJ2-6
V: TRBV7-9

CDR3: SASAGGAYEQY
J: TRBJ2-7
V: TRBV20-1

CDR3: ASSWGGSQPQH
J: TRBJ1-5
V: TRBV19

CDR3: ASSLSGPALSGANVLT
J: TRBJ2-6
V: TRBV7-3

CDR3: AIPPGQDIYGYT
J: TRBJ1-2
V: TRBV2

CDR3: TSSQEFGTGRPPNYGYT
J: TRBJ1-2
V: TRBV1

CDR3: AWSVGAYINSPLH
J: TRBJ1-6
V: TRBV30

CDR3: ASSLGTGGKGYT
J: TRBJ1-2
V: TRBV5-1

CDR3: SVVIGVRSYNEQF
J: TRBJ2-1
V: TRBV29-1

CDR3: ASNRDSEGSLH
J: TRBJ1-6
V: TRBV6-4

CDR3: ASSVTSGTGELF
J: TRBJ2-2
V: TRBV25-1

CDR3: ASRTDFQNTEAF
J: TRBJ1-1
V: TRBV5-1

CDR3: ASSVAQEQNTIY
J: TRBJ1-3
V: TRBV9

CDR3: ASSERMNTEAF
J: TRBJ1-1
V: TRBV4-1

CDR3: ASSLVGGSYEQY
J: TRBJ2-7
V: TRBV7-8

CDR3: ASSLAGTASYNEQF
J: TRBJ2-1
V: TRBV5-1

CDR3: ASSLVGSPWDTQY
J: TRBJ2-3
V: TRBV7-2

CDR3: ASSEGAGTEAF
J: TRBJ1-1
V: TRBV2

CDR3: ASSLEGSGVTGELF
J: TRBJ2-2
V: TRBV5-1

CDR3: ASSSRLAGDTDTQY
J: TRBJ2-3
V: TRBV11-2

CDR3: ASGLIPDGTSFHNEQF
J: TRBJ2-1
V: TRBV12-5